This T cell receptor (beta chain) was sequenced in a study of T cells and copy number aberrations in small-cell lung cancer (dated by TCRdb to the early 2020s). General notes on the study: Whole-exome sequencing of the same tumor regions was paired with TCR repertoire sequencing so that T cell metrics could be related to mutations and copy number aberrations. Tumor TCR data existed for over 16 patients, and 14 to 15 patients had TCR data from both tumor tissue and normal tissue.

The CDR3, from cysteine to phenylalanine, totals 18 residues. The CDR3 DNA has 54 bases and is translated from base 1. Trimming removed 1 base from V and 1 base from J, leaving 19 bases between the germline ends. The germline V gene (reference sequence) provides CDR1 MNHEY and CDR2 SMNVEV. On the study overall, not on this receptor specifically: All specimens were formalin-fixed paraffin-embedded tissue, which is known to introduce sequencing artifacts. Lower T-cell density, richness and clonality were observed in tumors than in adjacent lung tissue, although the difference in density was not significant. The study was limited by a small sample size because surgical resection is uncommon in small-cell lung cancer, and the findings require validation.

Donors were patients with limited-stage small-cell lung cancer who underwent surgical resection in Hangzhou, China, between about 2008 and 2021. All donors were treated with upfront surgery without preoperative chemotherapy or radiotherapy, and immunotherapy was not given to any donor before or after surgery. Each of the 20 or so patients in the sequenced cohort was a smoker or a heavy second-hand smoker. Adjacent normal lung was collected at least 2 cm from the tumor margin and was morphologically confirmed by two pathologists to be free of malignant cells. To characterize heterogeneity of the T cell repertoire, the study applied multi-region TCR-beta sequencing to resected limited-stage small-cell lung cancers and to tumor-adjacent lung tissue. The AllPrep DNA/RNA FFPE Kit (Qiagen) was used to extract genomic DNA from the FFPE tissue. Comment on this clone: The antigen it recognizes is unknown. Base qualities are not provided; no much larger clone lies one nucleotide away.

The immunoSEQ hsTCRB Kit was used with multiplexed V- and J-gene primers to amplify TCR-beta CDR3 regions from genomic DNA. Unique DNA barcodes were added in a second PCR, and the samples were pooled together with a negative control and a positive control. The pooled TCR-beta libraries were sequenced using a 150-cycle paired-end protocol on an Illumina MiSeq. The published analysis was carried out like this. Adaptive Biotechnologies processed the raw sequencing data and produced a report containing normalized, annotated TCR-beta repertoires. T-cell density was calculated by normalizing TCR-beta templates to usable DNA, with usable DNA estimated through amplification of housekeeping genes. Richness was defined as the count of unique rearrangements, and clonality was defined as 1 minus Pielou's evenness. TCRdb re-hosts the immuneACCESS table, in-frame sequences only. Its copies lack some clones; in the studies checked, an unresolved V gene accounts for under half of them, and the cause for the rest is not known. Clone size and the V and J calls come from that table; the DNA yielded D and trimming. This sample is represented by about 3,100 clones; less than 95% of them were singletons. The top ten clones comprise just over 4.5% of the sample.

This TCR was recovered from a middle-aged man with small cell lung cancer. The chain links TRBV27 with TRBJ1-1, with the D segment identity uncertain. Sequencing was performed on normal tissue next to the tumor. The DNA is as follows: TGTGCCAGCAGTTTATGGCCCAAATGGCCGGAGGGGAACACTGAAGCTTTCTTT. Its protein is CASSLWPKWPEGNTEAFF.